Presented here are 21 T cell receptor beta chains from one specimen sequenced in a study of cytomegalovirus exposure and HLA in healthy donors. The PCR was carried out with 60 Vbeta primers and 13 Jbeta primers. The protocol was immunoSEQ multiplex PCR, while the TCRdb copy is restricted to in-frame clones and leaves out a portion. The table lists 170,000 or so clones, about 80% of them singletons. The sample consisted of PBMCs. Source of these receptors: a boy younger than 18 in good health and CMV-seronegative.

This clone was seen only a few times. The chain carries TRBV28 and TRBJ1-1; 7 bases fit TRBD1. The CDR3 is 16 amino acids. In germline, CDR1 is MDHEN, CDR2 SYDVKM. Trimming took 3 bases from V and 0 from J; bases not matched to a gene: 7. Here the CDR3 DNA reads TGTGCCAGCAGTTTTGGTGAGACAGGGTTGAACACTGAAGCTTTCTTT. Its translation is CASSFGETGLNTEAFF.

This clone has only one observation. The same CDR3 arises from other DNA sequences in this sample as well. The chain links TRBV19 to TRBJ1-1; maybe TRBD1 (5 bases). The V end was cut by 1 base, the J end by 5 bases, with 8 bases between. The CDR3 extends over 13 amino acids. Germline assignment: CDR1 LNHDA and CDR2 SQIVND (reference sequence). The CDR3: CASSIGGDTEAFF. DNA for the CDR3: TGTGCCAGTAGTATAGGGGGGGATACTGAAGCTTTCTTT. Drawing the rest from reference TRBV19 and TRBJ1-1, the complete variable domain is DGGITQSPKYLFRKEGQNVTLSCEQNLNHDAMYWYRQDPGQGLRLIYYSQIVNDFQKGDIAEGYSVSREKKESFPLTVTSAQKNPTAFYLCASSIGGDTEAFFGQGTRLTVV.

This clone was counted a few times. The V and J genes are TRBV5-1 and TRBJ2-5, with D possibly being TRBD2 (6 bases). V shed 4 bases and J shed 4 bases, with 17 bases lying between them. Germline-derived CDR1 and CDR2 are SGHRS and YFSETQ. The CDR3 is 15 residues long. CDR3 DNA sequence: TGCGCCAGCAGCAACTCCGGGCTGGGGGGAGAGACCCAGTACTTC. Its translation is CASSNSGLGGETQYF.

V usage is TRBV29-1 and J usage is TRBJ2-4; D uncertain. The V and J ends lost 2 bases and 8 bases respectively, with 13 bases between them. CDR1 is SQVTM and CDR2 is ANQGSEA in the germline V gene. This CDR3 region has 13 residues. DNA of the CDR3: TGCAGCGTTGAAACAAGCACTGGAGACATTCAGTACTTC. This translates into CSVETSTGDIQYF.

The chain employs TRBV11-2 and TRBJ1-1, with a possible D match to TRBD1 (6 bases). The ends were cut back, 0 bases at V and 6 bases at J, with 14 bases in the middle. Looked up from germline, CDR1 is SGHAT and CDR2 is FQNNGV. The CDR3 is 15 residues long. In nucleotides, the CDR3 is TGTGCCAGCAGCTTAGATCAAGGGGCAGGGGCTGAAGCTTTCTTT. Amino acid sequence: CASSLDQGAGAEAFF.

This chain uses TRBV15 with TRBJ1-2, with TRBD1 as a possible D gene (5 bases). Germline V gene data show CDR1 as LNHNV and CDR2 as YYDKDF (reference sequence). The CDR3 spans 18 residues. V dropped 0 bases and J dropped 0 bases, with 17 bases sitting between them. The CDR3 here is CATSRDMGQGRANYGYTF. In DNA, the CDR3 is TGTGCCACCAGCAGAGATATGGGCCAGGGAAGAGCTAACTATGGCTACACCTTC.

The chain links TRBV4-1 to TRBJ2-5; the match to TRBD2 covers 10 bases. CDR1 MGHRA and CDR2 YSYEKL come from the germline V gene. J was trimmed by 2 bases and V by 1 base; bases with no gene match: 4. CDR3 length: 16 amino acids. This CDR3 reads CASSQAPAGGQETQYF. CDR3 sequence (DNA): TGCGCCAGCAGCCAAGCGCCAGCGGGGGGGCAAGAGACCCAGTACTTC.

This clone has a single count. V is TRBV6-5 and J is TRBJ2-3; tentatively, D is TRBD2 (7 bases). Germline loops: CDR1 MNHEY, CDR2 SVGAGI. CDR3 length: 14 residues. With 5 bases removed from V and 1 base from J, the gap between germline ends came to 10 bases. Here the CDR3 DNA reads TGTGCCAGCAGTCTAGGGGGGGGCACAGATACGCAGTATTTT. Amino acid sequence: CASSLGGGTDTQYF.

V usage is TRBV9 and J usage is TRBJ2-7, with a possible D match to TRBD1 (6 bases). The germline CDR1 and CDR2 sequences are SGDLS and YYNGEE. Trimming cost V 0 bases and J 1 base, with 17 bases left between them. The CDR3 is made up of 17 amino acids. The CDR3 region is CASSVATGFLDSYEQYF. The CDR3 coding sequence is TGTGCCAGCAGCGTAGCTACAGGGTTCCTCGATTCCTACGAGCAGTACTTC.

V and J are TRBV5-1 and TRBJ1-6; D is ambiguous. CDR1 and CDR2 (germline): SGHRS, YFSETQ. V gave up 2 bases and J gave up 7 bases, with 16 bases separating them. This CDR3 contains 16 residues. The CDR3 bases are TGCGCCAGCAGCTTAGCGGTCGGCAGCGCGAATTCACCCCTCCACTTT. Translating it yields CASSLAVGSANSPLHF. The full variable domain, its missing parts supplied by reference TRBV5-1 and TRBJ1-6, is KAGVTQTPRYLIKTRGQQVTLSCSPISGHRSVSWYQQTPGQGLQFLFEYFSETQRNKGNFPGRFSGRQFSNSRSEMNVSTLELGDSALYLCASSLAVGSANSPLHFGNGTRLTVT.

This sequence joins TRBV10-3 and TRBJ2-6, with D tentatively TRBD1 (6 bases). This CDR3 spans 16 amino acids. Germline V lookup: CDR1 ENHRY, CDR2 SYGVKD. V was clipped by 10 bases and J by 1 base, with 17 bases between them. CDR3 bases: TGTGCCACCCGCCGACAGGATCGATCTGGGGCCAACGTCCTGACTTTC. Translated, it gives CATRRQDRSGANVLTF.

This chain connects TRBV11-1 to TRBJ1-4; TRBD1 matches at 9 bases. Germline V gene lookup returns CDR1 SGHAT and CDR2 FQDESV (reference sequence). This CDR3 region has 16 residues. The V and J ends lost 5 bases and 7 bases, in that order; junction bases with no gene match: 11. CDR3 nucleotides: TGTGCCAGCAGCGGACCTTCGGGGACAGGGCCTGAAAAACTGTTTTTT. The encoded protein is CASSGPSGTGPEKLFF.

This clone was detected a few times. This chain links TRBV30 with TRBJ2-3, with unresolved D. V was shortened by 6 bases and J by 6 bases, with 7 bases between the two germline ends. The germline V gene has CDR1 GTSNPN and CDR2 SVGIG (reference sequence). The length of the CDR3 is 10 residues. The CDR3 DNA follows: TGTGCCTGCGCGCTCGATACGCAGTATTTT. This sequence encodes CACALDTQYF.

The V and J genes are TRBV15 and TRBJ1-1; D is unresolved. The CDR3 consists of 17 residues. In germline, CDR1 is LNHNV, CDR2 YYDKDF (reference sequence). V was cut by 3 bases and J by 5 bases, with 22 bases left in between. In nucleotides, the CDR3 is TGTGCCACCAGCAGCAACAAAAAACAATTGGCGGGGACTGAAGCTTTCTTT. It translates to CATSSNKKQLAGTEAFF.

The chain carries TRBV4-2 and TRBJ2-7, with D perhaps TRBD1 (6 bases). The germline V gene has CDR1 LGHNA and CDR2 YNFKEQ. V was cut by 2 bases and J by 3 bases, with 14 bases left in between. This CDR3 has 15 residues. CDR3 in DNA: TGTGCCAGCAGCCAACCCGGACAGTCAAACTACGAGCAGTACTTC. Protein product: CASSQPGQSNYEQYF.

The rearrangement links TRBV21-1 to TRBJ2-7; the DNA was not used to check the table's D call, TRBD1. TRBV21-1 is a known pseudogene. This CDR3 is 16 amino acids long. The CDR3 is CASSPGSGTASYEQYF. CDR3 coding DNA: TGTGCCAGCAGCCCGGGTAGTGGGACAGCATCCTACGAGCAGTACTTC.

The DNA for the CDR3 is TGTGCCAGCAGGAAGGACAGGGGCTGGGGGAACACTGAAGCTTTCTTT. Translation: CASRKDRGWGNTEAFF. The rearrangement joins TRBV2 to TRBJ1-1; 9 bases are a match to TRBD1. V dropped 6 bases and J dropped 1; count of bases not matched to a gene: 9. This CDR3 contains 16 residues. The germline V gene encodes CDR1 SNHLY and CDR2 FYNNEI. Filled out from reference TRBV2 and TRBJ1-1, the complete variable domain reads EPEVTQTPSHQVTQMGQEVILRCVPISNHLYFYWYRQILGQKVEFLVSFYNNEISEKSEIFDDQFSVERPDGSNFTLKIRSTKLEDSAMYFCASRKDRGWGNTEAFFGQGTRLTVV.

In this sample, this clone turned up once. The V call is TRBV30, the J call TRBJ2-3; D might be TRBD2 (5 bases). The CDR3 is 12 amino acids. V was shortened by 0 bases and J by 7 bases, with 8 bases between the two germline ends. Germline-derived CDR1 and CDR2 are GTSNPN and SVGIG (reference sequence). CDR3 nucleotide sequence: TGTGCCTGGAGTGTCGGACTTTATACGCAGTATTTT. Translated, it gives CAWSVGLYTQYF.

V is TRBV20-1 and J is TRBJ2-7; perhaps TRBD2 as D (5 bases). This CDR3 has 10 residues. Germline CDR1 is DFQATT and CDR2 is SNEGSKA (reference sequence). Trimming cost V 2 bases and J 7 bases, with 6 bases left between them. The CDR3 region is CSARRGEQYF. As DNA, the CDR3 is TGCAGTGCTAGAAGAGGGGAGCAGTACTTC.

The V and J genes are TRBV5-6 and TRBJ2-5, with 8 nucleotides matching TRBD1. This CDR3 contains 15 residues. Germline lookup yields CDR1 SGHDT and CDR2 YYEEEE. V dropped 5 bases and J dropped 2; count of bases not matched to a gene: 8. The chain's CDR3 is CASSSTGGEQETQYF. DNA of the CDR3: TGTGCCAGCAGTTCTACAGGGGGAGAGCAAGAGACCCAGTACTTC. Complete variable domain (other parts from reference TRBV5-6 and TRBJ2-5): DAGVTQSPTHLIKTRGQQVTLRCSPKSGHDTVSWYQQALGQGPQFIFQYYEEEERQRGNFPDRFSGHQFPNYSSELNVNALLLGDSALYLCASSSTGGEQETQYFGPGTRLLVL.

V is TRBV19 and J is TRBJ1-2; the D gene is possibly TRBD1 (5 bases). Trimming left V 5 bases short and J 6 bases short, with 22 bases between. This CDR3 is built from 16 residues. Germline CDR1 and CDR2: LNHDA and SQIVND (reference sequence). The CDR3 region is CASSPSGVGGTDGYTF. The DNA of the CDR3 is TGTGCCAGTAGTCCCTCCGGAGTCGGGGGTACGGATGGCTACACCTTC.